The clone carrying this T cell receptor (beta chain) has more than one count but fewer than ten. Its cognate antigen is unknown. Russia was home to the donors, healthy Caucasian individuals aged roughly 6 to 90. The data were taken from a study of blood T cells in healthy people across ages. For the study at large: Template switching picked up about one barcoded beta molecule for each two T cells. Study-wide findings and caveats: Unsorted PBMCs prevented conclusive naive versus antigen-experienced comparison. A roughly linear fall in TCR beta diversity per million T cells was seen with increasing age.

Using a J-beta primer mix together with a sample-barcoded 5' primer, a second PCR was run for about 7 to 12 cycles. TCRdb fed the 5' RACE reads into MiXCR, producing one record per CDR3 protein. The sample has about 640,000 distinct CDR3 sequences; roughly three fifths are singletons. The TCR comes from a man aged 55 to 70 in good health. The sequencing sample was made of blood.

CDR3 amino acids: CSAKQTSGVREQYF. The CDR3, as DNA: TGCAGTGCCAAACAGACTAGCGGGGTTAGGGAGCAGTACTTC. This rearrangement joins TRBV20-1 to TRBJ2-7; 11 bases are a match to TRBD2. The CDR3 sequence is 14 residues long. V lost 6 bases, J lost 7 bases, and 11 bases stayed unmatched. The germline V gene has CDR1 DFQATT and CDR2 SNEGSKA (reference sequence).